These 31 T cell receptor beta chains were sequenced from one sample in a study of T cells in localized non-small cell lung cancer. The data were produced by immunoSEQ multiplex PCR, yet TCRdb's version contains in-frame clones alone and is incomplete. The sample has under 50,000 clones; 70% to 90% are singletons. Material: PBMCs, obtained before any cancer treatment. Receptor source: a man aged 35 to 69 with stage II lung adenocarcinoma.

J is TRBJ2-4 and V is TRBV9; D is uncertain. Germline CDR1 is SGDLS and CDR2 is YYNGEE. V was shortened by 2 bases and J by 9 bases, with 12 bases between the two germline ends. This CDR3 contains 13 residues. In DNA form, the CDR3 reads TGTGCCAGCAGCGTCAAGGGTACCGGCATTCAGTACTTC. Amino acid sequence: CASSVKGTGIQYF.

The genes are TRBV6-1 and TRBJ1-5, with D uncertain. CDR3 size: 13 residues. V lost 3 bases and J lost 4, with 7 bases in between. CDR1 and CDR2 (germline): MNHNS, SASEGT. CDR3 loop: CASSDSGNQPQHF. The CDR3 DNA follows: TGTGCCAGCAGTGACTCCGGGAATCAGCCCCAGCATTTT.

The gene calls are TRBV7-9 and TRBJ1-1; 7 positions agree with TRBD1. There are 16 residues in the CDR3. V lost 1 base to trimming and J lost 2 bases; unmatched junction nucleotides: 7. CDR1 and CDR2 (germline): SEHNR, FQNEAQ (reference sequence). In DNA form, the CDR3 reads TGTGCCAGCAGCTTAGACAGGGGTTCGGTAAACACTGAAGCTTTCTTT. Translation gives CASSLDRGSVNTEAFF.

This chain uses TRBV19 with TRBJ2-3; 10 bases align to TRBD1. The CDR3 length is 14 residues. CDR1 is LNHDA, CDR2 SQIVND, per germline (reference sequence). V trimming: 7 bases; J trimming: 9 bases; junction bases outside the gene matches: 10. CDR3 region: CASTLSQDRGTQYF. In DNA, the CDR3 is TGTGCCAGTACTCTATCCCAGGACAGGGGGACGCAGTATTTT.

The chain has TRBV6-1 and TRBJ1-3; 9 bases align to TRBD1. This CDR3 is built from 15 residues. V trimming: 8 bases; J trimming: 3 bases; junction bases outside the gene matches: 8. The germline CDR1 and CDR2 sequences are MNHNS and SASEGT. CDR3 sequence (DNA): TGTGCCAGCGGAGGGACAGGGACTATTGGAAACACCATATATTTT. This translates into CASGGTGTIGNTIYF.

The rearrangement joins TRBV14 to TRBJ1-1; D unresolved. Trimming left V 5 bases short and J 1 base short, with 8 bases between. The V gene's germline CDR1 is SGHDN and CDR2 FVKESK. This CDR3 contains 13 residues. CDR3 residues: CASSVYRNTEAFF. In nucleotides, the CDR3 is TGTGCCAGCAGCGTATACAGGAACACTGAAGCTTTCTTT.

The chain uses TRBV9 and TRBJ2-1; TRBD2 agrees at 14 bases. V shed 3 bases and J 12 bases; nucleotides not matched to a gene: 23. The CDR3 loop spans 20 amino acids. Germline CDR1 is SGDLS and CDR2 is YYNGEE. The CDR3 loop reads CASSAVFTTSGGVPSYVQFF. The CDR3 coding sequence is TGTGCCAGCAGCGCCGTATTTACGACTAGCGGGGGGGTTCCCTCTTATGTGCAGTTCTTC.

The chain carries TRBV5-1 and TRBJ1-3; D uncertain. The CDR3 is made up of 15 amino acids. Per germline, CDR1 SGHRS and CDR2 YFSETQ. V dropped 1 base and J dropped 0 bases, with 8 bases sitting between them. The CDR3 is CASSLSGNSGNTIYF. Written as DNA, the CDR3 is TGCGCCAGCAGCTTGTCAGGAAACTCTGGAAACACCATATATTTT.

V and J are TRBV5-6 and TRBJ1-2; TRBD1 aligns across 7 bases. V shed 7 bases, J shed 8 bases, and the junction held 11 bases outside the gene matches. From germline, CDR1 is SGHDT and CDR2 YYEEEE. This CDR3 has 13 amino acids. The CDR3: CASSGTEWRGYTF. The CDR3 DNA follows: TGTGCCAGCTCCGGGACAGAGTGGCGGGGCTACACCTTC.

V and J are TRBV11-1 and TRBJ1-1; TRBD1 matches at 11 bases. The CDR3 length is 15 residues. The J segment lost 1 base and the V segment lost 4 bases, leaving 2 bases of the junction unmatched. Germline loops: CDR1 SGHAT, CDR2 FQDESV (reference sequence). CDR3 in DNA: TGTGCCAGCAGCTCCGGGACAGGGGGGAACACTGAAGCTTTCTTT. Translated: CASSSGTGGNTEAFF.

The V call is TRBV13, the J call TRBJ2-1; D is perhaps TRBD1 or TRBD2 (6 bases each). The CDR3 extends over 13 amino acids. Germline CDR1 PRHDT, CDR2 FYEKMQ (reference sequence). The ends were cut back, 3 bases at V and 6 bases at J, with 9 bases in the middle. The DNA of the CDR3 is TGTGCCAGCAGCTTTGGAGGGGGCAATGAGCAGTTCTTC. This gives the protein CASSFGGGNEQFF.

The chain combines TRBV4-2 with TRBJ2-5, with no clear D. Germline assignment: CDR1 LGHNA and CDR2 YNFKEQ. The germline V and J ends were trimmed by 8 bases and 2 bases, with 18 bases remaining between them. The CDR3 sequence is 15 residues long. In nucleotides, the CDR3 is TGTGCCAGCGCTACTACGACTGTTCGACAAGAGACCCAGTACTTC. Protein product: CASATTTVRQETQYF.

The chain links TRBV2 to TRBJ1-1; D is possibly TRBD1 (6 bases). The CDR3 runs 15 residues. V was shortened by 0 bases and J by 1 base, with 9 bases between the two germline ends. CDR1 and CDR2 from the germline V gene are SNHLY and FYNNEI. DNA for the CDR3: TGTGCCAGCAGTGAAGCGCAGGGGTGGAACACTGAAGCTTTCTTT. It encodes CASSEAQGWNTEAFF.

The genes are TRBV2 and TRBJ2-1; no firm D call. The CDR3 runs to 12 residues. The germline V gene encodes CDR1 SNHLY and CDR2 FYNNEI. Trimming pared 4 bases from V and 5 bases from J, leaving 6 bases between. CDR3 sequence reads: CASSALNNEQFF. CDR3 nucleotides: TGTGCCAGCAGTGCTTTAAACAATGAGCAGTTCTTC.

This clone was seen a single time. The rearrangement links TRBV7-6 to TRBJ2-1; possibly TRBD2 for D (5 bases). CDR1 is SGHVS, CDR2 FNYEAQ, per germline. Trimming shortened V by 1 base and J by 9 bases, and 22 bases separated the two germline ends. This CDR3 is 17 amino acids long. CDR3 sequence: CASSLGVGPIFGGEQFF. The DNA for the CDR3 is TGTGCCAGCAGCTTAGGAGTAGGGCCTATCTTTGGAGGTGAGCAGTTCTTC.

The rearrangement joins TRBV4-2 to TRBJ1-2; no firm D call. Germline CDR1 LGHNA, CDR2 YNFKEQ. The germline V and J ends were trimmed by 3 bases and 6 bases, with 11 bases remaining between them. This CDR3 comprises 13 residues. The chain's CDR3 is CASSHLSQDGYTF. CDR3 nucleotide sequence: TGTGCCAGCAGCCACCTGAGCCAAGATGGCTACACCTTC.

The genes are TRBV6-5 and TRBJ1-6; D ambiguous. V lost 5 bases to trimming and J lost 6 bases, with 8 bases between them. Germline loops: CDR1 MNHEY, CDR2 SVGAGI. The CDR3 is 13 amino acids. CDR3 residues: CASSREVNSPLHF. Here the CDR3 DNA reads TGTGCCAGCAGTCGAGAAGTTAATTCACCCCTCCACTTT.

The chain joins TRBV5-1 to TRBJ1-1; 8 bases agree with TRBD1. V dropped 0 bases and J dropped 1; count of bases not matched to a gene: 5. The CDR3 covers 16 residues. CDR1 and CDR2 from the germline V gene are SGHRS and YFSETQ. The CDR3 bases are TGCGCCAGCAGCTTGGAAGACGGGACAGGGAACACTGAAGCTTTCTTT. Translated: CASSLEDGTGNTEAFF.

The CDR3 coding sequence is TGTGCCAGTAGTATAAGGCCCGGGACAGGAAATGAAAAACTGTTTTTT. Amino acids: CASSIRPGTGNEKLFF. The V and J genes are TRBV19 and TRBJ1-4; 8 nucleotides line up with TRBD1. J lost 5 bases, V lost 2 bases, and 7 bases had no gene match. The germline CDR1 and CDR2 sequences are LNHDA and SQIVND (reference sequence). The CDR3 has 16 amino acids.

On this clone itself: Other DNA sequences from this sample encode an identical CDR3 as well. The V and J genes are TRBV5-1 and TRBJ1-4, with D tentatively TRBD1 (6 bases). The germline V gene has CDR1 SGHRS and CDR2 YFSETQ. The CDR3 runs 16 residues. V lost 4 bases to trimming and J lost 7 bases, with 20 bases between them. The CDR3 DNA reads as TGCGCCAGCAGCACTGCACCAACAGGGATCGGTGAAAAACTGTTTTTT. Its protein is CASSTAPTGIGEKLFF.

This chain links TRBV5-5 with TRBJ1-2; TRBD1 is a possible D gene (6 bases). The CDR3 runs 14 residues. Trimming cost V 2 bases and J 2 bases, with 10 bases left between them. CDR1 and CDR2 (germline): SGHKS, YYEKEE (reference sequence). CDR3 in amino acids: CASSFEGTNYGYTF. DNA for the CDR3: TGTGCCAGCAGCTTTGAAGGGACAAACTATGGCTACACCTTC.

This clone appeared once. CDR3 sequence: CATRGGTQETQYF. CDR3 coding DNA: TGTGCCACCCGGGGGGGAACGCAAGAGACCCAGTACTTC. The chain links TRBV15 to TRBJ2-5, with 8 bases lining up with TRBD2. Germline V gene lookup returns CDR1 LNHNV and CDR2 YYDKDF (reference sequence). The CDR3 sequence is 13 residues long. V lost 8 bases and J lost 2; bases outside the gene matches: 4.

The V gene is TRBV5-1, the J gene TRBJ1-1; D remains ambiguous. Trimming left V 4 bases short and J 0 bases short, with 10 bases between. Per the germline V gene, CDR1 is SGHRS and CDR2 is YFSETQ. CDR3 length: 14 amino acids. DNA of the CDR3: TGCGCCAGCAGCATCGACGGGATGAACACTGAAGCTTTCTTT. Residues: CASSIDGMNTEAFF.

As concerns this clone: The sample contains more than one DNA sequence encoding this CDR3. This chain connects TRBV28 to TRBJ1-1; 10 bases are a match to TRBD1. This CDR3 is built from 15 residues. The V gene end was trimmed by 3 bases and the J gene end by 4 bases; junction bases not matched to a gene: 5. Germline V gene sequence: CDR1 MDHEN, CDR2 SYDVKM. CDR3 bases: TGTGCCAGCAGTTTGGGACAGGGGTTTCGCACTGAAGCTTTCTTT. Translation: CASSLGQGFRTEAFF. Filled out from reference TRBV28 and TRBJ1-1, the complete variable domain reads DVKVTQSSRYLVKRTGEKVFLECVQDMDHENMFWYRQDPGLGLRLIYFSYDVKMKEKGDIPEGYSVSREKKERFSLILESASTNQTSMYLCASSLGQGFRTEAFFGQGTRLTVV.

The chain links TRBV9 to TRBJ2-3, with 9 bases fitting TRBD2. CDR1 is SGDLS, CDR2 YYNGEE, per germline. The CDR3 sequence is 17 residues long. The J segment lost 0 bases and the V segment lost 0 bases, leaving 5 bases of the junction unmatched. The CDR3: CASSVGLAASSTDTQYF. The CDR3 region has the DNA TGTGCCAGCAGCGTAGGACTAGCGGCCTCTAGCACAGATACGCAGTATTTT.

This sequence joins TRBV6-1 and TRBJ2-1, with 10 bases that match TRBD2. Germline V CDR1 and CDR2: MNHNS, SASEGT. CDR3 size: 15 residues. After removal of 4 bases from V and 6 bases from J, the junction contained 6 bases not matched to a gene. The CDR3 loop reads CASSGGLARINEQFF. CDR3 nucleotide sequence: TGTGCCAGCAGTGGGGGACTAGCGAGAATCAATGAGCAGTTCTTC.

The rearrangement uses TRBV9 and TRBJ2-3; TRBD2 matches at 8 bases. This CDR3 spans 16 amino acids. V dropped 6 bases and J dropped 3; count of bases not matched to a gene: 12. Germline lookup yields CDR1 SGDLS and CDR2 YYNGEE. Here the CDR3 DNA reads TGTGCCAGCAACAACTTTCTAGCGGGCGGGACAGATACGCAGTATTTT. It specifies CASNNFLAGGTDTQYF.

The chain combines TRBV11-2 with TRBJ1-3; no definite D call. In germline, CDR1 is SGHAT, CDR2 FQNNGV. This CDR3 is 16 amino acids long. V was pared by 0 bases and J by 0 bases, with 9 bases between. The CDR3 spells CASSLEVSGSGNTIYF. The CDR3 nucleotides are TGTGCCAGCAGCTTAGAAGTGTCGGGCTCTGGAAACACCATATATTTT.

The chain is built from TRBV10-3 and TRBJ2-7; D might be TRBD1 (6 bases). This CDR3 spans 13 amino acids. Trimming took 4 bases from V and 3 from J, leaving 10 bases between them. The V gene's germline CDR1 is ENHRY and CDR2 SYGVKD. The CDR3 protein is CAISVGARYEQYF. CDR3 in DNA: TGTGCCATCAGTGTGGGGGCCCGCTACGAGCAGTACTTC.

The chain is built from TRBV28 and TRBJ2-7; 7 nucleotides agree with TRBD2. Germline V gives CDR1 MDHEN, CDR2 SYDVKM. V dropped 1 base and J dropped 2; count of bases not matched to a gene: 2. The CDR3 length is 14 residues. This CDR3 reads CASSLYGGAYEQYV. For the CDR3, the DNA is TGTGCCAGCAGTTTATATGGGGGGGCCTACGAGCAGTACGTC.

V and J are TRBV11-2 and TRBJ2-6; no firm D call. The V gene's germline CDR1 is SGHAT and CDR2 FQNNGV. Trimming stripped 5 bases from V and 0 bases from J, with 8 bases between. This CDR3 is 15 amino acids long. The DNA for the CDR3 is TGTGCCAGCAGCCCTCGTCCCTCTGGGGCCAACGTCCTGACTTTC. Amino acids: CASSPRPSGANVLTF.